This is a list of T cell receptor beta chains from one sample in a study of blood T cell repertoires in COVID-19. The data were produced by immunoSEQ multiplex PCR, yet TCRdb's version contains in-frame clones alone and is incomplete. The sample carries under 300,000 clones, about 86% recorded once. Sequenced: peripheral blood. Receptors originate from a woman in her seventies with COVID-19, enrolled during active disease. The CDR3 runs from the conserved cysteine through the conserved F or W. D genes are given only for firm matches.

j_gene: TRBJ2-3
d_gene: TRBD1
v_gene: TRBV30
CDR3aa: CAWSPRDRATDTQYF

j_gene: TRBJ2-7
d_gene: TRBD1
v_gene: TRBV15
CDR3aa: CATSRAGTGGLEQYF

j_gene: TRBJ2-7
d_gene: .
v_gene: TRBV6-4
CDR3aa: CASSRIQGSEQYF

j_gene: TRBJ2-3
d_gene: TRBD2
v_gene: TRBV2
CDR3aa: CASKVGLDSDTQYF

j_gene: TRBJ1-2
d_gene: TRBD1
v_gene: TRBV11-2
CDR3aa: CASSSATGVDYGYTF

j_gene: TRBJ2-1
d_gene: .
v_gene: TRBV19
CDR3aa: CASSPRWGGLSYNEQFF

j_gene: TRBJ1-6
d_gene: TRBD1
v_gene: TRBV18
CDR3aa: CASSARQGAIGSPLHF

j_gene: TRBJ2-1
d_gene: TRBD2
v_gene: TRBV6-5
CDR3aa: CASSYETSLSFNEQFF

j_gene: TRBJ1-1
d_gene: .
v_gene: TRBV7-9
CDR3aa: CASSQTGLYTEAFF

j_gene: TRBJ2-5
d_gene: TRBD1
v_gene: TRBV29-1
CDR3aa: CSVSPTGTETQYF

j_gene: TRBJ1-4
d_gene: .
v_gene: TRBV11-2
CDR3aa: CASSLGGTGEKLFF

j_gene: TRBJ1-2
d_gene: TRBD1
v_gene: TRBV27
CDR3aa: CASSSPSTGDSNYGYTF

j_gene: TRBJ2-7
d_gene: TRBD2
v_gene: TRBV4-1
CDR3aa: CASSQLAGALLPYEQYF

j_gene: TRBJ2-1
d_gene: .
v_gene: TRBV9
CDR3aa: CASSVRGYGGSYNEQFF

j_gene: TRBJ2-5
d_gene: .
v_gene: TRBV5-1
CDR3aa: CASSPERGGQETQYF

j_gene: TRBJ2-1
d_gene: .
v_gene: TRBV4-1
CDR3aa: CASSQDNGLEGEQFF

j_gene: TRBJ2-2
d_gene: .
v_gene: TRBV19
CDR3aa: CATYGGNTGELFF

j_gene: TRBJ2-3
d_gene: TRBD1
v_gene: TRBV6-5
CDR3aa: CASPIGGSGTDTQYF

j_gene: TRBJ1-2
d_gene: .
v_gene: TRBV10-3
CDR3aa: CAISESTRGVNYGYTF

j_gene: TRBJ1-6
d_gene: TRBD1
v_gene: TRBV28
CDR3aa: CASHSGGQVNSPLHF

j_gene: TRBJ2-2
d_gene: .
v_gene: TRBV3-1/TRBV3-2
CDR3aa: CASSPRLAYNTGELFF

j_gene: TRBJ2-7
d_gene: TRBD1
v_gene: TRBV19
CDR3aa: CASSIRTGSEQYF

j_gene: TRBJ2-3
d_gene: .
v_gene: TRBV18
CDR3aa: CASSPMGLGNTDTQYF

j_gene: TRBJ1-1
d_gene: TRBD1
v_gene: TRBV12-3/TRBV12-4
CDR3aa: CASRDREISEAFF

j_gene: TRBJ1-2
d_gene: .
v_gene: TRBV28
CDR3aa: CASSIGSLGYTF

j_gene: TRBJ2-2
d_gene: .
v_gene: TRBV28
CDR3aa: CASTAGQKGELFF

j_gene: TRBJ1-1
d_gene: .
v_gene: TRBV28
CDR3aa: CASNIPGLYTEAFF

j_gene: TRBJ2-7
d_gene: TRBD1
v_gene: TRBV27
CDR3aa: CARGGDRDFREQYF

j_gene: TRBJ2-3
d_gene: .
v_gene: TRBV7-9
CDR3aa: CASSLLLGLDTQYF

j_gene: TRBJ2-5
d_gene: .
v_gene: TRBV27
CDR3aa: CASRTTESETQYF

j_gene: TRBJ2-6
d_gene: .
v_gene: TRBV19
CDR3aa: CASSSQGANVLTF

j_gene: TRBJ1-2
d_gene: .
v_gene: TRBV4-1
CDR3aa: CASSPDSGYGYTF

j_gene: TRBJ1-2
d_gene: .
v_gene: TRBV7-2
CDR3aa: CASSFGRYYGYTF

j_gene: TRBJ1-1
d_gene: .
v_gene: TRBV2
CDR3aa: CASSEVGAGNTEAFF

j_gene: TRBJ1-4
d_gene: TRBD1
v_gene: TRBV30
CDR3aa: CAWSRTGATNEKLFF

j_gene: TRBJ1-2
d_gene: TRBD1
v_gene: TRBV6-5
CDR3aa: CASSYGTGTYGYTF

j_gene: TRBJ2-7
d_gene: .
v_gene: TRBV7-8
CDR3aa: CASSQGGTYEQYF

j_gene: TRBJ1-1
d_gene: .
v_gene: TRBV6-6
CDR3aa: CASSYSPEMRTEAFF

j_gene: TRBJ2-1
d_gene: TRBD1
v_gene: TRBV27
CDR3aa: CASRPGQGRMKYNEQFF

j_gene: TRBJ1-2
d_gene: .
v_gene: TRBV2
CDR3aa: CASSDEARGYTF

j_gene: TRBJ2-7
d_gene: TRBD1
v_gene: TRBV6-2/TRBV6-3
CDR3aa: CASSHGGTGVIYEQYF

j_gene: TRBJ1-1
d_gene: .
v_gene: TRBV5-4
CDR3aa: CASSPDRQNTEAFF

j_gene: TRBJ2-5
d_gene: TRBD1
v_gene: TRBV7-3
CDR3aa: CASSQDRAETQYF

j_gene: TRBJ2-2
d_gene: TRBD1
v_gene: TRBV2
CDR3aa: CASSQGTGGNTGELFF

j_gene: TRBJ1-1
d_gene: TRBD1
v_gene: TRBV19
CDR3aa: CASSTLPGQRLNTEAFF

j_gene: TRBJ1-1
d_gene: .
v_gene: TRBV27
CDR3aa: CASSYGGTEAFF

j_gene: TRBJ1-4
d_gene: TRBD1
v_gene: TRBV7-2
CDR3aa: CASSWDRSEEKLFF

j_gene: TRBJ1-1
d_gene: TRBD1
v_gene: TRBV6-6
CDR3aa: CASSRDSRNTEAFF